A selection of T cell receptor beta chains follows, all from one sample in a study of cytomegalovirus exposure and HLA in healthy donors. Clones were sequenced by immunoSEQ multiplex PCR, and TCRdb holds only the in-frame ones, with some missing. The sample yields roughly 99,000 clones, about four fifths seen once. Sequenced material: PBMCs. The receptors were gathered from a woman aged 40 to 50 in good health and CMV-seronegative. Both conserved end residues are part of each CDR3. D genes are given only for firm matches. For some rows the clone size is stated as once, few or many, or as a class when expanded; others skip it.

D gene	clone size	V gene	J gene	CDR3 protein	CDR3 DNA
TRBD1	.	TRBV4-1	TRBJ2-5	CASSQISGTGGGETQYF	TGCGCCAGCAGCCAAATTTCCGGTACAGGGGGCGGCGAGACCCAGTACTTC
.	medium-sized	TRBV4-1	TRBJ2-7	CASSPYFDSTNEQYF	TGCGCCAGCAGCCCATATTTCGACAGTACCAACGAGCAGTACTTC
TRBD1	.	TRBV7-9	TRBJ2-1	CASSLEGQPPNEQFF	TGTGCCAGCAGCTTAGAGGGACAGCCGCCCAATGAGCAGTTCTTC
TRBD2	.	TRBV7-8	TRBJ2-3	CASSLLAGGGTDTQYF	TGTGCCAGCAGCTTATTAGCGGGGGGTGGCACAGATACGCAGTATTTT
.	many	TRBV7-2	TRBJ1-1	CASSKDGQNTEAFF	TGTGCCAGCAGCAAGGACGGACAGAACACTGAAGCTTTCTTT
TRBD1	.	TRBV11-1	TRBJ2-7	CASSAREGQGGYEQYF	TGTGCCAGCAGCGCTAGGGAGGGACAGGGTGGCTACGAGCAGTACTTC
.	.	TRBV14	TRBJ2-2	CASNPAGPANTGELFF	TGTGCCAGCAACCCCGCGGGACCCGCGAACACCGGGGAGCTGTTTTTT
.	.	TRBV5-4	TRBJ2-2	CASSLQNTGELFF	TGTGCCAGCAGCTTACAGAACACCGGGGAGCTGTTTTTT
.	.	TRBV28	TRBJ2-7	CASSFRVQQYF	TGTGCCAGCAGTTTCCGGGTACAGCAGTACTTC
.	few	TRBV6-1	TRBJ1-1	CASSEQGNTEAFF	TGTGCCAGCAGTGAACAGGGGAACACTGAAGCTTTCTTT